Below, one T cell receptor (beta chain) is given with its context. The record originates from a study of blood T cell repertoires in COVID-19. Study summary: There were acute and convalescent COVID-19 samples, and they came from the United States, Italy and Spain. From T cells, B-cell-depleted T cells, or PBMCs came the material, which was cDNA or gDNA.

Trimming removed 6 bases from V and 8 bases from J, with 16 bases in between. The CDR3 covers 13 residues. Study processing details: Using reference gene primer amplification, nucleated cell counts were estimated. Assay used: immunoSEQ multiplex PCR; TCRdb lists only in-frame clones, some missing. V and J calls and clone size are as listed in that table; D and trimming were resolved from the DNA. The sample holds 270,000 or so clones, approximately 85% seen once. The clonotype comes from a human donor in a cohort sampled during active COVID-19. Material for sequencing was peripheral blood. The chain has TRBV12-3 or TRBV12-4 and TRBJ2-5; a possible D gene is TRBD2 (5 bases). The CDR3 region is CASRAGISATQYF. The CDR3 DNA follows: TGTGCCAGCAGAGCCGGGATTTCAGCCACCCAGTACTTC.